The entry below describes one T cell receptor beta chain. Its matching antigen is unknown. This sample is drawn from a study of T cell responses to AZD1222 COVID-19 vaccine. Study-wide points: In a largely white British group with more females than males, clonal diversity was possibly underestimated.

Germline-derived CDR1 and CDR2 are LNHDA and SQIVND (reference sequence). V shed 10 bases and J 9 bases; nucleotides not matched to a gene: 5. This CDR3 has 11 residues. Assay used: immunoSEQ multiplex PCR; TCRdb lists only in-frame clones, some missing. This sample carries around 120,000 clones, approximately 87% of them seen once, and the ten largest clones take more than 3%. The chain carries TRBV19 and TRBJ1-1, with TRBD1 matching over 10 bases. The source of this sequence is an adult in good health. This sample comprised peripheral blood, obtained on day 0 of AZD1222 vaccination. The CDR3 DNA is TGTGCCACCACGACAGGGGGCAAAGCTTTCTTT. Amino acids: CATTTGGKAFF. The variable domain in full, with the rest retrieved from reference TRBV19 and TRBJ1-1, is DGGITQSPKYLFRKEGQNVTLSCEQNLNHDAMYWYRQDPGQGLRLIYYSQIVNDFQKGDIAEGYSVSREKKESFPLTVTSAQKNPTAFYLCATTTGGKAFFGQGTRLTVV.